This TCR beta chain was captured by sequencing in a study of post-analysis software for immune sequencing data. This clonotype has more than one count but fewer than ten. The antigen remains undetermined. Regarding the study as a whole: Five or six TRBV segments were significantly more frequent in patients than in controls. TRBV5-6, TRBV5-1 and TRBV20-1 were among these segments.

V lost 3 bases to trimming and J lost 3 bases; unmatched junction nucleotides: 9. The germline V gene has CDR1 SGDLS and CDR2 YYNGEE. The CDR3 contains 16 residues. Unique molecular identifiers featured in each of the TCR beta cDNA libraries. A single record per CDR3 protein comes from TCRdb applying MiXCR to the PCR reads. The top ten hold roughly 0.57% of the sample, which has hundreds of thousands of distinct CDR3 sequences, less than 35% seen once. The chain links TRBV9 to TRBJ2-7, with 10 positions matching TRBD2. This TCR was recovered from a girl between 10 and 17 years old with multiple sclerosis. Sample: blood. The CDR3 nucleotides are TGTGCCAGCAGCGCCCGTTCTAGCGGGGGATACTACGAGCAGTACTTC. This translates into CASSARSSGGYYEQYF. Filled out from reference TRBV9 and TRBJ2-7, the complete variable domain reads DSGVTQTPKHLITATGQRVTLRCSPRSGDLSVYWYQQSLDQGLQFLIQYYNGEERAKGNILERFSAQQFPDLHSELNLSSLELGDSALYFCASSARSSGGYYEQYFGPGTRLTVT.